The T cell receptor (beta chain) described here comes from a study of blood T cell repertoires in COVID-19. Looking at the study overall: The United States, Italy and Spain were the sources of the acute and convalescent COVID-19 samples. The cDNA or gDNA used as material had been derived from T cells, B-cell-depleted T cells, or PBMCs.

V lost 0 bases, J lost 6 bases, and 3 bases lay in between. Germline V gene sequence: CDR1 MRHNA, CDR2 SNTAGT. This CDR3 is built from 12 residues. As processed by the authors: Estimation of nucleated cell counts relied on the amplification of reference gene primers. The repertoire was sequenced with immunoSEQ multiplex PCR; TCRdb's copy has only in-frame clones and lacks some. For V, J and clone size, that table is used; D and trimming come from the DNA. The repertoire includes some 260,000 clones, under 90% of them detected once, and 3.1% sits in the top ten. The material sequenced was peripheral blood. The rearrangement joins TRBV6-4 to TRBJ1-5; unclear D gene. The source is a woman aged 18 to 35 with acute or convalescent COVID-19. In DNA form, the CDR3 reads TGTGCCAGCAGTGACTCGAGTCAGCCCCAGCATTTT. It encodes CASSDSSQPQHF.